These 23 T cell receptor beta chains were sequenced from one sample in a study of CD8+CD57+ T cells in acquired aplastic anemia (dated by TCRdb to 2016 to 2018). The sequencer was an Illumina HiSeq 2000. TCR beta VDJ combination and CDR3 sequence profiling used genomic DNA as the template. The public reads were quality trimmed at Q25 with fastp and then assembled into clones with MiXCR by TCRdb, keeping productive beta chains. CDR3 protein sequences are deduplicated, and each keeps its most common genes and DNA. In this sample the table shows hundreds of thousands of distinct CDR3 sequences, less than 35% of which occur a single time. The ten most abundant clones make up 0.82% of the sample. Patients chosen for sequencing had shown expansion of CD8+CD57+ cells by flow cytometry. Sample: sorted CD4+, CD8+, or CD8+CD57+ T cells (not recorded which) from PBMCs. These receptors all come from a human donor with aplastic anemia.

This clonotype was seen only a few times. The rearrangement links TRBV5-4 to TRBJ2-5; D might be TRBD1 (5 bases). Per germline, CDR1 SGHNT and CDR2 YYREEE (reference sequence). The CDR3 has 17 residues. V lost 0 bases, J lost 5 bases, and 20 bases lay in between. In DNA, the CDR3 is TGTGCCAGCAGCTTGGTAATAATTCCAGGGAAGGGGGAGACCCAGTACTTC. This gives the protein CASSLVIIPGKGETQYF.

This clonotype was recorded many times. The chain recombines TRBV28 with TRBJ1-1; D remains unclear. The CDR3 length is 13 residues. Germline-derived CDR1 and CDR2 are MDHEN and SYDVKM. V lost 7 bases and J 1 base, leaving 10 bases between the germline ends. CDR3 DNA sequence: TGTGCCAGCATCACCGTACAGAACACTGAAGCTTTCTTT. As protein: CASITVQNTEAFF.

This chain links TRBV19 with TRBJ1-2; weak D call: TRBD1 (5 bases). The CDR3 runs to 14 residues. Germline-derived CDR1 and CDR2 are LNHDA and SQIVND (reference sequence). With 5 bases removed from V and 5 bases from J, the gap between germline ends came to 15 bases. The CDR3 DNA is TGTGCCAGTAGTCCACCGGGGCCCCGTTATGGCTACACCTTC. This translates into CASSPPGPRYGYTF.

V is TRBV19 and J is TRBJ2-3; unclear D gene. V was shortened by 1 base and J by 4 bases, with 9 bases between the two germline ends. Germline CDR1 LNHDA, CDR2 SQIVND (reference sequence). This CDR3 is built from 14 residues. CDR3 DNA sequence: TGTGCCAGTAGTATAGGATTGGGGTCAGATACGCAGTATTTT. It specifies CASSIGLGSDTQYF.

This clonotype was observed at least ten times. The V and J genes are TRBV19 and TRBJ1-1, with 7 bases aligning to TRBD1. The CDR3 is 15 amino acids. CDR1 and CDR2 from the germline V gene are LNHDA and SQIVND (reference sequence). V trimming: 6 bases; J trimming: 1 base; junction bases outside the gene matches: 8. The CDR3 coding sequence is TGTGCCAGTAGGAAAACGACAGGGAGGAACACTGAAGCTTTCTTT. It is translated as CASRKTTGRNTEAFF.

This clonotype was seen repeatedly, ten times or more. This chain joins TRBV11-2 and TRBJ1-1; D might be TRBD1 (5 bases). This CDR3 spans 14 amino acids. V dropped 4 bases and J dropped 1 base, with 10 bases sitting between them. The germline CDR1 and CDR2 sequences are SGHAT and FQNNGV. The CDR3 spells CASSSGTWNTEAFF. The DNA of the CDR3 is TGTGCCAGCAGCTCAGGGACGTGGAACACTGAAGCTTTCTTT.

There are a few counts of this clonotype. The chain is built from TRBV7-2 and TRBJ2-3, with 7 bases aligning to TRBD1. In germline, CDR1 is SGHTA, CDR2 FQGNSA. There are 13 residues in the CDR3. The junction had 5 bases not matched to a gene; V was cut back by 5 bases and J by 6 bases. The CDR3 DNA follows: TGTGCCAGCAGCCACGGGACAGCTGATACGCAGTATTTT. Translating it yields CASSHGTADTQYF.

This clonotype was picked up many times. This sequence joins TRBV15 and TRBJ2-1; D possibly corresponds to TRBD1 (6 bases). The ends were cut back, 0 bases at V and 5 bases at J, with 11 bases in the middle. Germline CDR1 reads LNHNV; CDR2 reads YYDKDF (reference sequence). The CDR3 length is 15 residues. The CDR3 loop reads CATSRDLAGDNEQFF. Written as DNA, the CDR3 is TGTGCCACCAGCAGAGATCTGGCAGGGGACAATGAGCAGTTCTTC.

In this sample, this clonotype turned up many times. This rearrangement joins TRBV24-1 to TRBJ2-7; 7 nucleotides match TRBD1. The CDR3 is 13 amino acids. The germline V gene has CDR1 KGHDR and CDR2 SFDVKD. V dropped 5 bases and J dropped 3; count of bases not matched to a gene: 3. The CDR3 DNA follows: TGTGCCACCAGTGGGGGACAGATCTACGAGCAGTACTTC. Residues: CATSGGQIYEQYF.

This clonotype was seen many times. The rearrangement uses TRBV7-2 and TRBJ1-2, with D unresolved. V shed 4 bases and J shed 5 bases, with 8 bases lying between them. CDR3 length: 12 amino acids. Per germline, CDR1 SGHTA and CDR2 FQGNSA. The CDR3: CASSSRLYGYTF. CDR3 nucleotides: TGTGCCAGCAGCTCGCGATTATATGGCTACACCTTC.

This clonotype was seen more than once but under ten times. The rearrangement joins TRBV19 to TRBJ1-4, with a tentative D call TRBD1 (5 bases). Germline V CDR1 and CDR2: LNHDA, SQIVND (reference sequence). There are 17 residues in the CDR3. V shed 8 bases and J shed 0 bases, with 19 bases lying between them. DNA of the CDR3: TGTGCCAGTGTGCTCGGACATCAACTAGCAACTAATGAAAAACTGTTTTTT. Translating it yields CASVLGHQLATNEKLFF.

The chain has TRBV13 and TRBJ1-1; TRBD1 is a possible D gene (5 bases). The CDR3 is 15 residues long. V was cut by 5 bases and J by 5 bases, with 18 bases left in between. The germline V gene has CDR1 PRHDT and CDR2 FYEKMQ (reference sequence). The CDR3 loop is CASSLLGGTSTEAFF. In nucleotides, the CDR3 is TGTGCCAGCAGCCTACTGGGGGGGACGAGTACTGAAGCTTTCTTT.

The chain has TRBV25-1 and TRBJ2-5, with D possibly being TRBD1 or TRBD2 (5 bases each). This CDR3 has 14 residues. Germline CDR1 is MGHDK and CDR2 is SYGVNS. Trimming took 8 bases from V and 3 from J, leaving 16 bases between them. The DNA of the CDR3 is TGTGCCAGCTCACCAACCGGGGCGGAAGAGACCCAGTACTTC. Its protein product is CASSPTGAEETQYF.

This clonotype was found a few times. The genes are TRBV29-1 and TRBJ1-1; the match to TRBD1 covers 7 bases. The length of the CDR3 is 15 residues. CDR1 and CDR2 (germline): SQVTM, ANQGSEA. The V gene end was trimmed by 7 bases and the J gene end by 3 bases; junction bases not matched to a gene: 14. CDR3 residues: CSARQQGVLDTEAFF. CDR3 DNA sequence: TGCAGCGCACGACAGCAGGGGGTTTTGGACACTGAAGCTTTCTTT.

The rearrangement links TRBV5-1 to TRBJ2-7; TRBD2 is a possible D gene (6 bases). Germline V lookup: CDR1 SGHRS, CDR2 YFSETQ. Trimming took off 1 base at V and 3 bases at J, with 20 bases between the two ends. The CDR3 consists of 17 residues. CDR3 residues: CASSLISRAGMFYEQYF. CDR3 nucleotides: TGCGCCAGCAGCTTGATCTCGAGGGCGGGGATGTTCTACGAGCAGTACTTC. The whole variable domain, remainder taken from reference TRBV5-1 and TRBJ2-7, is KAGVTQTPRYLIKTRGQQVTLSCSPISGHRSVSWYQQTPGQGLQFLFEYFSETQRNKGNFPGRFSGRQFSNSRSEMNVSTLELGDSALYLCASSLISRAGMFYEQYFGPGTRLTVT.

This clonotype was recorded a few times. This chain uses TRBV20-1 with TRBJ2-1, with TRBD2 matching 15 bases. This CDR3 comprises 16 residues. V gave up 5 bases and J gave up 8 bases; unmatched junction bases: 10. Germline V gene lookup returns CDR1 DFQATT and CDR2 SNEGSKA (reference sequence). This chain's CDR3 is CSALPGTSGRWDEQFF. In DNA, the CDR3 is TGCAGTGCTCTCCCCGGGACTAGCGGGAGGTGGGATGAGCAGTTCTTC.

The chain has TRBV10-3 and TRBJ2-1, with TRBD1 matching 7 bases. Germline values: CDR1 ENHRY, CDR2 SYGVKD. Trimming took 4 bases from V and 8 from J; bases not matched to a gene: 8. CDR3 length equals 14 residues. The chain's CDR3 is CAISGTGGRDEQFF. The CDR3 region has the DNA TGTGCCATCAGTGGGACAGGAGGCCGGGATGAGCAGTTCTTC.

As regards this clonotype: A read error may account for a junction end that differs from germline. The gene calls are TRBV15 and TRBJ2-7; D uncertain. The CDR3 is 13 amino acids. Germline V gene lookup returns CDR1 LNHNV and CDR2 YYDKDF (reference sequence). CDR3 residues: CATSRADSNGRDF. In DNA form, the CDR3 reads TGTGCCACCAGCAGAGCCGACTCCAACGGTCGGGACTTC. Full variable domain (outside the CDR3, taken from reference TRBV15 and TRBJ2-7): DAMVIQNPRYQVTQFGKPVTLSCSQTLNHNVMYWYQQKSSQAPKLLFHYYDKDFNNEADTPDNFQSRRPNTSFCFLDIRSPGLGDTAMYLCATSRADSNGRDFGPGTRLTVT.

This clonotype was seen ten or more times. This chain joins TRBV12-3 or TRBV12-4 and TRBJ1-2, with D unclear. The V gene lost 2 bases and the J gene lost 2 bases, with 6 bases spanning the gap. The CDR3 length is 13 residues. CDR3 protein: CASSLFRNYGYTF. The CDR3 DNA is TGTGCCAGCAGTTTATTCCGAAACTATGGCTACACCTTC.

This clonotype occurred a few times. The V gene is TRBV7-2, the J gene TRBJ2-3; 9 nucleotides match TRBD2. This CDR3 region has 15 residues. After removal of 4 bases from V and 4 bases from J, the junction contained 6 bases not matched to a gene. Germline V gene sequence: CDR1 SGHTA, CDR2 FQGNSA. The CDR3 nucleotides read TGTGCCAGCAGCTCCTTAGCGGGAGCGGCAGATACGCAGTATTTT. It encodes CASSSLAGAADTQYF.

This chain links TRBV20-1 with TRBJ2-1, with TRBD2 as a possible D gene (5 bases). The CDR3 is made up of 15 amino acids. In germline, CDR1 is DFQATT, CDR2 SNEGSKA (reference sequence). V was clipped by 3 bases and J by 2 bases, with 14 bases between them. The CDR3 DNA reads as TGCAGTGCTAGCCCCGGGATGATCGCCTACAATGAGCAGTTCTTC. As protein: CSASPGMIAYNEQFF.

This clonotype appeared many times. The chain couples TRBV5-6 to TRBJ1-2; the D is unclear. V lost 2 bases and J lost 6, with 11 bases in between. The V gene's germline CDR1 is SGHDT and CDR2 YYEEEE. The CDR3 has 13 residues. The chain's CDR3 is CASSLRRADGYTF. CDR3 nucleotide sequence: TGTGCCAGCAGCTTAAGGAGGGCAGATGGCTACACCTTC.

The J gene is TRBJ1-1, the V gene TRBV7-9; 8 bases map to TRBD1. This CDR3 has 15 amino acids. Germline V gene lookup returns CDR1 SEHNR and CDR2 FQNEAQ (reference sequence). The V gene end was trimmed by 5 bases and the J gene end by 5 bases; junction bases not matched to a gene: 10. The CDR3 DNA follows: TGTGCCAGCAGCCTAGGACAGGGTGACGGGACTGAAGCTTTCTTT. Residues: CASSLGQGDGTEAFF.